The 17 T cell receptor beta chains in this list originate from one sample, sequenced in a study of shared clonotypes between healthy human individuals. Profiling relied on immunoSEQ multiplex PCR, and the TCRdb table lists in-frame clones only, not all of them. The sample comprises about a million clones, 60% to 80% of which are singletons, and roughly 0.9% rests with the top ten. What was sequenced was memory CD4+ T cells from PBMCs. Subset here: CD45RA-negative fraction. Receptor source: a man aged 18 to 29 in good health. Some clones in this sample may be carry-over from other donors' samples.

This clone was detected only once. The V gene is TRBV30, the J gene TRBJ1-4; 8 bases are a match to TRBD1. The ends lost 5 bases at V and 8 bases at J; junction bases unmatched: 7. This CDR3 has 13 amino acids. Germline CDR1 is GTSNPN and CDR2 is SVGIG (reference sequence). The CDR3 nucleotides are TGTGCCTGGCAGGGGGCCGCCGTAGAAAAACTGTTTTTT. This encodes CAWQGAAVEKLFF.

This clone was seen more than once but under ten times. The J gene is TRBJ1-5, the V gene TRBV6-1; D uncertain. Germline values: CDR1 MNHNS, CDR2 SASEGT. V gave up 1 base and J gave up 2 bases, with 12 bases separating them. The CDR3 is 16 amino acids. The CDR3 region has the DNA TGTGCCAGCAGTGAAGAGATCCGTATCGGCAATCAGCCCCAGCATTTT. Its protein is CASSEEIRIGNQPQHF.

A single count supports this clone. V and J are TRBV28 and TRBJ2-7; no clear D gene. Trimming removed 6 bases from V and 3 bases from J, with 9 bases in between. Germline CDR1 reads MDHEN; CDR2 reads SYDVKM. This CDR3 has 12 residues. The CDR3 nucleotides are TGTGCCAGCAGCTTAGTCGTCTACGAGCAGTACTTC. It yields the protein CASSLVVYEQYF.

The J gene is TRBJ2-7, the V gene TRBV28; D is possibly TRBD1 or TRBD2 (5 bases each). The CDR3 covers 14 residues. CDR1 is MDHEN, CDR2 SYDVKM, per germline. V lost 5 bases and J lost 5, with 16 bases in between. The CDR3 loop reads CASSGGGGRNEQYF. CDR3 in DNA: TGTGCCAGCAGTGGGGGTGGGGGAAGGAACGAGCAGTACTTC.

Comment on this clone: This same CDR3 is encoded by further DNA sequences in the sample. The chain is built from TRBV7-2 and TRBJ2-5, with TRBD2 matching 12 bases. V dropped 5 bases and J dropped 7; count of bases not matched to a gene: 5. Germline-derived CDR1 and CDR2 are SGHTA and FQGNSA. This CDR3 contains 14 residues. CDR3 nucleotides: TGTGCCAGCAGCCTGGGACTAGCGGGTGGGACCCAGTACTTC. This encodes CASSLGLAGGTQYF.

The rearrangement links TRBV27 to TRBJ2-5; D not certain. V was shortened by 6 bases and J by 8 bases, with 10 bases between the two germline ends. The CDR3 consists of 11 residues. From germline, CDR1 is MNHEY and CDR2 SMNVEV (reference sequence). The CDR3 loop is CASRSSGTQYF. In DNA, the CDR3 is TGTGCCAGCAGATCATCCGGAACCCAGTACTTC.

This clone was counted once. The CDR3 reads CASSSPPQAGGPHYEQYF. DNA of the CDR3: TGTGCCAGCAGCTCCCCCCCACAGGCAGGGGGGCCCCACTACGAGCAGTACTTC. The genes are TRBV11-3 and TRBJ2-7; tentative D call: TRBD1 (7 bases). The CDR3 has 18 amino acids. CDR1 and CDR2 (germline): SGHNT, YENEEA. Trimming left V 4 bases short and J 3 bases short, with 25 bases between. The full variable domain, with the rest looked up from reference TRBV11-3 and TRBJ2-7, is EAGVVQSPRYKIIEKKQPVAFWCNPISGHNTLYWYLQNLGQGPELLIRYENEEAVDDSQLPKDRFSAERLKGVDSTLKIQPAELGDSAVYLCASSSPPQAGGPHYEQYFGPGTRLTVT.

V gene TRBV28 combines with J gene TRBJ2-5; 10 bases match TRBD1. Germline V gives CDR1 MDHEN, CDR2 SYDVKM. This CDR3 is built from 15 residues. Trimming at V came to 8 bases and at J to 6 bases, leaving 12 bases not matched to a gene. CDR3 DNA sequence: TGTGCCAGCCGGGACAGGGGACGGGAAGAGAAGACCCAGTACTTC. It yields the protein CASRDRGREEKTQYF.

On this clone itself: Other nucleotide sequences in the sample specify the same CDR3. This chain joins TRBV6-5 and TRBJ2-1; D call uncertain. The V end lost 6 bases, the J end lost 7 bases, and 13 bases lay between the germline ends. The germline V gene has CDR1 MNHEY and CDR2 SVGAGI. The CDR3 sequence is 13 residues long. CDR3 bases: TGTGCCAGCAGAAGGACGGGCGGAAATGAGCAGTTCTTC. Residues: CASRRTGGNEQFF.

Worth noting for this clone: This sequence may be a read error, since a much larger clone differs from it by one base. The sample has other DNA sequences that encode this CDR3 too. The chain combines TRBV30 with TRBJ1-5, with TRBD1 matching 9 bases. CDR3 size: 13 residues. Germline V gene sequence: CDR1 GTSNPN, CDR2 SVGIG (reference sequence). Unmatched junction bases numbered 4, after V lost 5 bases and J lost 5 bases. For the CDR3, the DNA is TGTGCCTGGGGGGGACAGGGTGATCAGCCCCAGCATTTT. Translation: CAWGGQGDQPQHF.

The genes are TRBV6-5 and TRBJ2-1, with TRBD2 matching 7 bases. Germline assignment: CDR1 MNHEY and CDR2 SVGAGI. This CDR3 is 16 amino acids long. Germline trimming cut 3 bases from V and 6 bases from J; bases unmatched to any gene: 11. CDR3 nucleotides: TGTGCCAGCAGTTATGAGAGGGGACTAAAGCGCAATGAGCAGTTCTTC. Residues: CASSYERGLKRNEQFF.

CDR3 DNA sequence: TGCGCCAGCAGCCAACGGACTAGCGGGAGCACAGATACGCAGTATTTT. This sequence encodes CASSQRTSGSTDTQYF. The V gene is TRBV5-1, the J gene TRBJ2-3, with TRBD2 matching over 11 bases. CDR1 and CDR2 (germline): SGHRS, YFSETQ. Trimming cost V 4 bases and J 0 bases; bases outside gene matches: 4. This CDR3 region has 16 residues.

This clone was counted a few times. The rearrangement links TRBV27 to TRBJ2-2, with 9 bases lining up with TRBD2. CDR3 length: 14 amino acids. Germline CDR1 is MNHEY and CDR2 is SMNVEV (reference sequence). Trimming took 9 bases from V and 4 from J; bases not matched to a gene: 6. CDR3 sequence reads: CASAGLAPTGELFF. Written as DNA, the CDR3 is TGTGCCAGTGCGGGACTAGCCCCCACCGGGGAGCTGTTTTTT.

The rearrangement joins TRBV18 to TRBJ1-2; D unclear. Trimming removed 4 bases at V and 2 bases at J, with 8 bases between. CDR3 size: 13 residues. Germline values: CDR1 KGHSH, CDR2 LQKENI. The CDR3 coding sequence is TGTGCCAGCTCACAGTCTGCCAACTATGGCTACACCTTC. Its translation: CASSQSANYGYTF.

V is TRBV5-1 and J is TRBJ2-7; a possible D gene is TRBD2 (6 bases). Germline assignment: CDR1 SGHRS and CDR2 YFSETQ. V gave up 5 bases and J gave up 6 bases, with 15 bases separating them. There are 13 residues in the CDR3. CDR3 sequence reads: CASSVRDASEQYF. CDR3 sequence (DNA): TGCGCCAGCAGTGTGCGGGACGCTTCCGAGCAGTACTTC.

The CDR3: CASSSLTSGSYNEQFF. CDR3 sequence (DNA): TGTGCCAGCAGCTCCCTAACTAGCGGGTCTTACAATGAGCAGTTCTTC. The chain recombines TRBV5-5 with TRBJ2-1, with 9 positions matching TRBD2. CDR1 and CDR2 from the germline V gene are SGHKS and YYEKEE (reference sequence). The V segment lost 3 bases and the J segment 4 bases; nucleotides outside the gene matches: 8. This CDR3 has 16 amino acids.

This clone was detected only a few times. The rearrangement links TRBV6-5 to TRBJ2-5; maybe TRBD2 (6 bases). The CDR3 totals 16 residues. The V end lost 0 bases, the J end lost 5 bases, and 16 bases lay between the germline ends. Per germline, CDR1 MNHEY and CDR2 SVGAGI. The CDR3 DNA is TGTGCCAGCAGTTACTCGTTCGGGGGTGGCGGGGAGACCCAGTACTTC. Translating it yields CASSYSFGGGGETQYF.